This T cell receptor (beta chain) was sequenced in a study of beta chain features in type 1 diabetes. Worth noting for this clone: What it binds is not known. The same CDR3 also results from other DNA sequences found in this sample.

As every portion of the isolated RNA was reverse transcribed, the sequencing read expressed TCRB transcripts. Assay used: immunoSEQ multiplex PCR; TCRdb lists only in-frame clones, some missing. The sample records hundreds of thousands of clones, 6.5% to 10% being singletons. Germline V gene lookup returns CDR1 MGHRA and CDR2 YSYEKL. Trimming cost V 1 base and J 3 bases, with 7 bases left between them. The CDR3 length is 13 residues. Regarding the study as a whole: VDJ junctions from patients with type 1 diabetes contained fewer insertions and more deletions.

The sequence was obtained from a woman between 18 and 29 years old in good health. What was sequenced was central memory CD4+ T cells from blood. This chain uses TRBV4-1 with TRBJ2-7, with D perhaps matching TRBD1 (5 bases). CDR3: CASSQAQGYEQYF. DNA of the CDR3: TGCGCCAGCAGCCAAGCGCAGGGCTACGAGCAGTACTTC.